The 30 T cell receptor beta chains reported below all come from one sample, sequenced in a study of glioma-infiltrating T cells. TCR alpha and beta CDR3 regions were amplified from RNA using iRepertoire nested multiplex PCR. TCRdb passed the multiplex PCR reads through MiXCR, listing each CDR3 protein once. The profile shows about 210,000 distinct CDR3 sequences, around 32% of them singletons. The sample comprised glioma tissue, nonneoplastic brain tissue, or PBMCs (not recorded which). The receptors derive from a human donor with low-grade glioma or glioblastoma, undergoing nonglioma brain surgery, or in good health (not recorded which).

This clonotype was counted ten times or more. The rearrangement links TRBV6-2 or TRBV6-3 to TRBJ2-3; 12 bases map to TRBD2. CDR3 length: 17 amino acids. The V segment lost 6 bases and the J segment 6 bases; nucleotides outside the gene matches: 13. Looked up from germline, CDR1 is MNHEY and CDR2 is SVGEGT. CDR3 nucleotide sequence: TGTGCCAGCAGAACTAGCGGGAGGCCCTCCGGGAGGGATACGCAGTATTTT. Residues: CASRTSGRPSGRDTQYF.

The chain has TRBV4-1 and TRBJ2-1; 15 bases are a match to TRBD2. The length of the CDR3 is 19 residues. J was trimmed by 2 bases and V by 3 bases; bases with no gene match: 8. Germline V CDR1 and CDR2: MGHRA, YSYEKL. CDR3 loop: CASSHPTRTSGGAYNEQFF. As DNA, the CDR3 is TGCGCCAGCAGCCATCCTACTCGGACTAGCGGGGGGGCCTACAATGAGCAGTTCTTC.

The table lists this clonotype with a count of one. The CDR3 spells CASSPRQSYQPPQHF. The CDR3, as DNA: TGTGCCAGCAGTCCGCGACAGTCTTATCAGCCGCCCCAGCATTTT. The chain employs TRBV27 and TRBJ1-5; a weak D match, TRBD1 (5 bases). Germline values: CDR1 MNHEY, CDR2 SMNVEV (reference sequence). Deletions cut 5 bases from V and 9 bases from J, with 20 bases between. This CDR3 spans 15 amino acids.

This clonotype has just a few counts. At one end, the junction sequence differs from germline, possibly due to a read error. The chain joins TRBV29-1 to TRBJ2-5; 7 nucleotides line up with TRBD1. The CDR3 has 12 amino acids. Germline assignment: CDR1 SQVTM and CDR2 ANQGSEA. CDR3 bases: TGCAGCGTTCAGCCCGCACCGACAGGGATGGACTTC. Amino acids: CSVQPAPTGMDF.

This clonotype was observed many times. This rearrangement joins TRBV6-2 or TRBV6-3 to TRBJ1-5; a possible D gene is TRBD1 (5 bases). The CDR3 length is 12 residues. V shed 8 bases and J shed 5 bases, with 10 bases lying between them. From germline, CDR1 is MNHEY and CDR2 SVGEGT. The CDR3 here is CASYGGYQPQHF. CDR3 nucleotide sequence: TGTGCCAGCTACGGGGGTTATCAGCCCCAGCATTTT.

This clonotype came up many times. This chain links TRBV5-5 with TRBJ2-1; 8 positions match TRBD1. This CDR3 has 15 residues. Germline-derived CDR1 and CDR2 are SGHKS and YYEKEE (reference sequence). Trimming took 3 bases from V and 0 from J; bases not matched to a gene: 2. In nucleotides, the CDR3 is TGTGCCAGCAGCTGGACAGGGATCTCCTACAATGAGCAGTTCTTC. It translates to CASSWTGISYNEQFF.

This sequence joins TRBV6-1 and TRBJ2-3; no clear D gene. This CDR3 has 14 amino acids. In germline, CDR1 is MNHNS, CDR2 SASEGT. Trimming removed 0 bases from V and 9 bases from J, with 13 bases in between. CDR3 sequence (DNA): TGTGCCAGCAGTGAAGCGCGCGCAGCCGGCACGCAGTATTTT. As protein: CASSEARAAGTQYF.

The gene calls are TRBV7-9 and TRBJ2-7; the D gene is possibly TRBD1 (6 bases). V was trimmed by 1 base and J by 3 bases, leaving 10 bases between them. CDR1 and CDR2 from the germline V gene are SEHNR and FQNEAQ (reference sequence). CDR3 length: 14 amino acids. The DNA of the CDR3 is TGTGCCAGCAGCTTAGATCGGGACATCTACGAGCAGTACTTC. Amino acids: CASSLDRDIYEQYF.

This clonotype was recorded once. V is TRBV19 and J is TRBJ2-3; 8 bases align to TRBD1. After removal of 6 bases from V and 1 base from J, the junction contained 6 bases not matched to a gene. CDR1 is LNHDA, CDR2 SQIVND, per germline (reference sequence). The CDR3 totals 15 residues. CDR3 residues: CASRSGTGGTDTQYF. DNA of the CDR3: TGTGCCAGTAGGTCAGGGACAGGAGGCACAGATACGCAGTATTTT.

Concerning this clonotype: The junction departs from germline at one end; a sequencing error may be responsible. V gene TRBV6-1 combines with J gene TRBJ1-1; D not resolved. The germline V gene has CDR1 MNHNS and CDR2 SASEGT. The CDR3 length is 15 residues. DNA for the CDR3: TGTGCCAGCAGTGAAATGTCAGGTGTGAACGCTGAAGCTTTCTTT. Its translation is CASSEMSGVNAEAFF.

This clonotype was detected only a few times. The genes are TRBV9 and TRBJ1-4; a possible D gene is TRBD1 (5 bases). This CDR3 has 16 residues. Trimming removed 4 bases from V and 0 bases from J, with 13 bases in between. The germline V gene has CDR1 SGDLS and CDR2 YYNGEE. CDR3 residues: CASSPPKTATNEKLFF. The CDR3 DNA sequence: TGTGCCAGCAGCCCCCCGAAGACAGCAACTAATGAAAAACTGTTTTTT.

The genes are TRBV12-3 or TRBV12-4 and TRBJ2-1, with a tentative D call TRBD2 (6 bases). V lost 6 bases to trimming and J lost 6 bases, with 6 bases between them. The CDR3 has 11 amino acids. CDR3: CASREGNEQFF. CDR3 bases: TGTGCCAGCAGGGAGGGCAATGAGCAGTTCTTC.

The sample holds a few counts of this clonotype. The chain has TRBV12-3 or TRBV12-4 and TRBJ2-5; possibly TRBD1 or TRBD2 for D (5 bases each). Trimming removed 10 bases from V and 6 bases from J, with 24 bases in between. This CDR3 spans 15 amino acids. CDR3 protein: CATSLFGASVQTQYF. CDR3 DNA: TGTGCCACCAGCCTGTTCGGGGCCAGTGTGCAGACCCAGTACTTC.

For this clonotype: Being one base from a much bigger clone, this may be a read error. This chain uses TRBV19 with TRBJ1-1; the match to TRBD1 covers 9 bases. Losses at the gene ends were 1 base for V and 3 bases for J; bases not matched to a gene: 0. There are 14 residues in the CDR3. From germline, CDR1 is LNHDA and CDR2 SQIVND (reference sequence). CDR3 amino acids: CASSIGQGDTEAFF. CDR3 sequence (DNA): TGTGCCAGTAGTATAGGACAGGGGGACACTGAAGCTTTCTTT. The entire variable domain, with the rest obtained from reference TRBV19 and TRBJ1-1, is as follows: DGGITQSPKYLFRKEGQNVTLSCEQNLNHDAMYWYRQDPGQGLRLIYYSQIVNDFQKGDIAEGYSVSREKKESFPLTVTSAQKNPTAFYLCASSIGQGDTEAFFGQGTRLTVV.

This clonotype has at least ten counts. The CDR3 sequence: CSAAGVKDSDGYTF. CDR3 sequence (DNA): TGCAGTGCAGCAGGAGTCAAGGACTCCGATGGCTACACCTTC. The chain recombines TRBV20-1 with TRBJ1-2; no clear D gene. Trimming pared 6 bases from V and 6 bases from J, leaving 20 bases between. This CDR3 spans 14 amino acids. Germline lookup yields CDR1 DFQATT and CDR2 SNEGSKA (reference sequence).

This clonotype was observed at least ten times. The V and J genes are TRBV20-1 and TRBJ2-7, with 8 bases matching TRBD2. The CDR3 extends over 15 amino acids. Germline loops: CDR1 DFQATT, CDR2 SNEGSKA (reference sequence). Trimming removed 2 bases from V and 2 bases from J; junction bases left unmatched: 8. The CDR3 sequence: CSARPPTSGTYEQYF. The CDR3 DNA reads TGCAGTGCTAGACCACCAACTAGCGGCACCTACGAGCAGTACTTC.

The table lists this clonotype with many counts. The chain recombines TRBV7-6 with TRBJ1-1, with D unresolved. V was clipped by 1 base and J by 4 bases, with 13 bases between them. The length of the CDR3 is 15 residues. Germline CDR1 is SGHVS and CDR2 is FNYEAQ. As DNA, the CDR3 is TGTGCCAGCAGCTTAGAGTCTTCGCTGGGCACTGAAGCTTTCTTT. Translated: CASSLESSLGTEAFF.

The J gene is TRBJ2-1, the V gene TRBV19, with TRBD2 identical over 10 bases. The CDR3 totals 15 residues. The germline gives CDR1 LNHDA, CDR2 SQIVND (reference sequence). The V and J ends lost 9 bases and 9 bases, in that order; junction bases with no gene match: 14. CDR3 sequence (DNA): TGTGCCAGCGCAAGCGGGAGGGCCGGTGCTGGTGAGCAGTTCTTC. Encoded protein: CASASGRAGAGEQFF.

The chain links TRBV10-3 to TRBJ2-1, with TRBD2 matching 11 bases. CDR3 length equals 15 residues. Unmatched junction bases numbered 11, after V lost 11 bases and J lost 5 bases. Germline assignment: CDR1 ENHRY and CDR2 SYGVKD. The CDR3 is CACLGGTSGNNEQFF. The CDR3 DNA is TGTGCCTGCCTGGGAGGGACTAGCGGAAACAATGAGCAGTTCTTC.

The sample holds many counts of this clonotype. The chain employs TRBV27 and TRBJ2-7, with 8 bases fitting TRBD1. Germline lookup yields CDR1 MNHEY and CDR2 SMNVEV (reference sequence). The CDR3 runs to 16 residues. Trimming at V came to 5 bases and at J to 0 bases, leaving 9 bases not matched to a gene. The CDR3 coding sequence is TGTGCCAGCAGTCCCGGGACAGGCCTCAGCTCCTACGAGCAGTACTTC. It encodes CASSPGTGLSSYEQYF.

A word on this clonotype: Since no conserved phenylalanine or tryptophan closes the CDR3, a read error is the likely cause. The V call is TRBV20-1, the J call TRBJ2-3; a possible D gene is TRBD2 (5 bases). The CDR3 is made up of 14 amino acids. Germline lookup yields CDR1 DFQATT and CDR2 SNEGSKA (reference sequence). The CDR3 nucleotides are TGCATTGCTAACTTAGCTAGCAGTACAGATACGCAGTATATT. Its translation: CIANLASSTDTQYI.

The rearrangement joins TRBV5-1 to TRBJ2-7; 7 bases match TRBD1. The CDR3 spans 15 residues. Germline loops: CDR1 SGHRS, CDR2 YFSETQ. Trimming cost V 4 bases and J 3 bases; bases outside gene matches: 10. The CDR3 region has the DNA TGCGCCAGCAGCCGATCCGGGACAGAAAGCTACGAGCAGTACTTC. Translation gives CASSRSGTESYEQYF.

This clonotype has only a few counts. This sequence joins TRBV2 and TRBJ2-2; TRBD1 matches at 7 bases. Germline CDR1 SNHLY, CDR2 FYNNEI. The CDR3 is made up of 15 amino acids. V trimming: 2 bases; J trimming: 7 bases; junction bases outside the gene matches: 7. Written as DNA, the CDR3 is TGTGCCAGCAGTGAAAACGGACAGGCAGGCGGGGAGCTGTTTTTT. It is translated as CASSENGQAGGELFF.

In its sample, this clonotype was seen many times. The V call is TRBV28, the J call TRBJ1-3; the D is unclear. Per the germline V gene, CDR1 is MDHEN and CDR2 is SYDVKM. V lost 6 bases, J lost 4 bases, and 10 bases lay in between. This CDR3 region has 13 residues. The CDR3 DNA reads TGTGCCAGCAGGGACCCCCGGGGAAACACCATATATTTT. Protein: CASRDPRGNTIYF.

Concerning this clonotype itself: It may be a read error: a sequence one base away is much more abundant. This chain links TRBV20-1 with TRBJ2-1; D not resolved. Trimming shortened V by 2 bases and J by 0 bases, and 8 bases separated the two germline ends. The CDR3 runs 14 residues. CDR1 and CDR2 from the germline V gene are DFQATT and SNEGSKA (reference sequence). The CDR3 reads CSARPRHSYNEQFF. CDR3 in DNA: TGCAGTGCTAGACCACGTCACTCCTACAATGAGCAGTTCTTC.

In this sample, this clonotype turned up many times. The V gene is TRBV20-1, the J gene TRBJ2-7; 8 nucleotides match TRBD2. The V and J ends lost 6 bases and 2 bases, in that order; junction bases with no gene match: 9. Germline lookup yields CDR1 DFQATT and CDR2 SNEGSKA (reference sequence). This CDR3 contains 14 residues. CDR3 bases: TGCAGTGCCCGAACTAGCGGAAATGCCTACGAGCAGTACTTC. Translation: CSARTSGNAYEQYF.

This clonotype was found a few times. J is TRBJ1-2 and V is TRBV29-1, with D possibly matching TRBD1 (5 bases). In germline, CDR1 is SQVTM, CDR2 ANQGSEA. The V and J ends lost 1 base and 4 bases respectively, with 16 bases between them. The CDR3 runs 15 residues. CDR3 amino acids: CSVEGPIRDPYGYTF. DNA for the CDR3: TGCAGCGTTGAAGGGCCCATCAGGGACCCCTATGGCTACACCTTC.

This clonotype was found many times. The chain employs TRBV6-1 and TRBJ2-7, with 7 bases that match TRBD1. Germline V lookup: CDR1 MNHNS, CDR2 SASEGT. The CDR3 sequence is 14 residues long. V trimming: 6 bases; J trimming: 0 bases; junction bases outside the gene matches: 5. CDR3 amino acids: CASRLGQVSYEQYF. CDR3 bases: TGTGCCAGCAGGTTAGGACAGGTCTCCTACGAGCAGTACTTC.

Remarks on this clonotype: This clone may be a read error of a much larger clone one base away. The chain employs TRBV6-2 or TRBV6-3 and TRBJ2-7; TRBD2 aligns across 7 bases. The germline CDR1 and CDR2 sequences are MNHEY and SVGEGT. The CDR3 extends over 14 amino acids. The CDR3 sequence is CAGSYRAGSYEQYF. CDR3 bases: TGTGCCGGCAGTTACAGAGCGGGGTCCTACGAGCAGTACTTC.

Remarks on this clonotype: An end of the junction differs from the germline gene, which may be a read error. The rearrangement uses TRBV7-9 and TRBJ2-6; D might be TRBD1 (5 bases). CDR1 and CDR2 (germline): SEHNR, FQNEAQ (reference sequence). This CDR3 comprises 15 residues. The DNA of the CDR3 is TGTTCCAGCAGCTTAGTAATGGGTGGGGCCAACGTCCTGGCTTTC. Residues: CSSSLVMGGANVLAF.